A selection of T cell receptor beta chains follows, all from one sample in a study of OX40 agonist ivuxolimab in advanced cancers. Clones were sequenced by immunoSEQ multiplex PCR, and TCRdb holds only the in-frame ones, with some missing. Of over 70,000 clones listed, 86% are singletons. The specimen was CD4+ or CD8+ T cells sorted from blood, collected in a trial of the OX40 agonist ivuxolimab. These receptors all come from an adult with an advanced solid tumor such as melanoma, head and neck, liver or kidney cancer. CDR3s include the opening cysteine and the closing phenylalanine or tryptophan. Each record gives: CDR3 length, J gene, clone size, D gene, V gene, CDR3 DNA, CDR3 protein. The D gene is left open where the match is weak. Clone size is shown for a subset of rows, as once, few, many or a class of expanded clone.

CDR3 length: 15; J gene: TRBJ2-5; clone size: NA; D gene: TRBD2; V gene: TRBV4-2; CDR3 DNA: TGTGCCAGCACCCCCGACGGGACTACCAAGGGGACCCAGTACTTC; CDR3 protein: CASTPDGTTKGTQYF
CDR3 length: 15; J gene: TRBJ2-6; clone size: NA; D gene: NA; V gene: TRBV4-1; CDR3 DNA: TGCGCCAGCAGCCAAGTCGCTAGCCTGGCCAACGTCCTGACTTTC; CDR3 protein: CASSQVASLANVLTF
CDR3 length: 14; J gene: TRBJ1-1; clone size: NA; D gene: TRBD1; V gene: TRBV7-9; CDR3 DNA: TGTGCCAGCAGCTCCGGACAGGCGAACACTGAAGCTTTCTTT; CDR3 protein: CASSSGQANTEAFF
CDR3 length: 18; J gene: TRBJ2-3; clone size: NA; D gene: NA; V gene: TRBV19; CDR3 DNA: TGTGCCAGTAGACCCCAACCGTCGCTCGTGGGGTTGACAGATACGCAGTATTTT; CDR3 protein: CASRPQPSLVGLTDTQYF
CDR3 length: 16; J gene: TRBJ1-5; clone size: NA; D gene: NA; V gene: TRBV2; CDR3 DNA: TGTGCCAGCAGTGATCCGATCAGCTATAGCAATCAGCCCCAGCATTTT; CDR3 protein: CASSDPISYSNQPQHF
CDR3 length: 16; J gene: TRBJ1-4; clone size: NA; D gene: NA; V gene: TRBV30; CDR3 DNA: TGTGCCTGGAGTATTTCTGCCGGGACATTTGGTGAAAAACTGTTTTTT; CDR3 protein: CAWSISAGTFGEKLFF
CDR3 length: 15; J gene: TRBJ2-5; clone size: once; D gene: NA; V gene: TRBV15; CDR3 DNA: TGTGCCACCAGCAGTGGAAGAGGGCCTGGGAAGACCCAGTACTTC; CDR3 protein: CATSSGRGPGKTQYF
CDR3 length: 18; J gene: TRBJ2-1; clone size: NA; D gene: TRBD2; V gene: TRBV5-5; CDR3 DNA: TGTGCCAGCAGCTCGCGGAGCGGGGGGGCAAGCTCCTACAATGAGCAGTTCTTC; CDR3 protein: CASSSRSGGASSYNEQFF
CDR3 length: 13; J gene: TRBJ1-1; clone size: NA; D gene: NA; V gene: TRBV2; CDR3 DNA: TGTGCCAGCATGGAGGGGGTGGTCACTGAAGCTTTCTTT; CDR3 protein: CASMEGVVTEAFF
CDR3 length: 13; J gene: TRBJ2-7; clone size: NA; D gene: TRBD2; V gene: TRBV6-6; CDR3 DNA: TGTGCCAGCAGTCCCGGGACTAGGAGCGAGCAGTACTTC; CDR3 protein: CASSPGTRSEQYF
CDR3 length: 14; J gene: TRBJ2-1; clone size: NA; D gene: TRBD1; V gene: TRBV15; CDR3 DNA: TGTGCCACCAGCAGAGTACAGGGGCACAATGAGCAGTTCTTC; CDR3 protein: CATSRVQGHNEQFF
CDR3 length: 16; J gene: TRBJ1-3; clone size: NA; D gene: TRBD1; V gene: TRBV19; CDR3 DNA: TGTGCCAGTAGTCCGCGGACAGGCATGGTCGGAAACACCATATATTTT; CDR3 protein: CASSPRTGMVGNTIYF
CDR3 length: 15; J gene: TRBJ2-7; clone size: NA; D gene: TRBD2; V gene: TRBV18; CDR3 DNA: TGTGCCAGCTCACCACCGGGCAGGGAGGGCGACGAGCAGTACTTC; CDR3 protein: CASSPPGREGDEQYF
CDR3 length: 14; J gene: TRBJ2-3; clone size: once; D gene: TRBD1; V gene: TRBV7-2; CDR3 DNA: TGTGCCAGCAGCTTAGACAGGGGGGCAGATACGCAGTATTTT; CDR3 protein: CASSLDRGADTQYF
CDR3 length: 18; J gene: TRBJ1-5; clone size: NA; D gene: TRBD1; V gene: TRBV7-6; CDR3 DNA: TGTGCCAGCAGCCACAGGGGAGGGTTTGGTTTCGGAGATCAGCCCCAGCATTTT; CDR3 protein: CASSHRGGFGFGDQPQHF
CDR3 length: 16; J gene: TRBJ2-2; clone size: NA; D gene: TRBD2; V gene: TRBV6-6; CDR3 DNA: TGTGCCAGCAGTTATCTCAGCGGGGGGGCTGGCGGGGAGCTGTTTTTT; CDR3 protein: CASSYLSGGAGGELFF
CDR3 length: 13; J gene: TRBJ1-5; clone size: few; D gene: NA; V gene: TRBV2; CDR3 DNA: TGTGCCAGCTGTTCCGTGGGGGTGCAGCCCCAGCATTTT; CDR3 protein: CASCSVGVQPQHF
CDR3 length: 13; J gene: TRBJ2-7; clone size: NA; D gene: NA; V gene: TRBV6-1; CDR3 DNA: TGTGCCATCAACCCGGGTCCCCAGGGCGAGCAGTACTTC; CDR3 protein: CAINPGPQGEQYF
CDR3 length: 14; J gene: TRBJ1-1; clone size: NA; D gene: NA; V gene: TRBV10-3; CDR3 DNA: TGTGCCATCAGGCTGGGGATGGGAAACACTGAAGCTTTCTTT; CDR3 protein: CAIRLGMGNTEAFF
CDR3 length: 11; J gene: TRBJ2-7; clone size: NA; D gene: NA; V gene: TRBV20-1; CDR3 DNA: TGCAGTGCTACCAGGGCCTACGAGCAGTACTTC; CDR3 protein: CSATRAYEQYF
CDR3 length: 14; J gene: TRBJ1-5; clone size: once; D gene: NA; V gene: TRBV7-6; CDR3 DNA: TGTGCCAGCAGCTTCTGGACAGTCAATCAGCCCCAGCATTTT; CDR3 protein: CASSFWTVNQPQHF
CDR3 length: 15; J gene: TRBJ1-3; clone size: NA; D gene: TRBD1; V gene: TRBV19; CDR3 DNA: TGTGCCAGTAGTCGGGACAGCCAACTCGGAAACACCATATATTTT; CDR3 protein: CASSRDSQLGNTIYF
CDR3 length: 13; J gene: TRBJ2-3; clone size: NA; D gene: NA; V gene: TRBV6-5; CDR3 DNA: TGTGCCAGCAAACTCGAGGCCTTTGCTACGCAGTATTTT; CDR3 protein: CASKLEAFATQYF
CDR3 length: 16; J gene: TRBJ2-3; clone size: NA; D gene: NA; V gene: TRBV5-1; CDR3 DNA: TGCGCCAGCAGCTTGGTTTTGGGGGGTAGCACAGATACGCAGTATTTT; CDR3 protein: CASSLVLGGSTDTQYF
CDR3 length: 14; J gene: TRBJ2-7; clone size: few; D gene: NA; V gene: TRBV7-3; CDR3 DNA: TGTGCCAGCAGCTCCTCCGGGGGCGCGGACGAGCAGTACTTC; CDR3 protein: CASSSSGGADEQYF
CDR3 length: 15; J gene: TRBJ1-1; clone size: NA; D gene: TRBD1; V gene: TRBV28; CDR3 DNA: TGTGCCAGCAGTTTTCCCGGGACAGGGAACCCTGAAGCTTTCTTT; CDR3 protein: CASSFPGTGNPEAFF
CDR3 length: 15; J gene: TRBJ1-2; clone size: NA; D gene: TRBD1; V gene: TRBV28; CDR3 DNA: TGTGCCAGCAGACTCGGACAGGTTACTAACTATGGCTACACCTTC; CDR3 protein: CASRLGQVTNYGYTF
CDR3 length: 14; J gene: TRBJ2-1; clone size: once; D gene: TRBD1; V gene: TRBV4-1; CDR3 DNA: TGCGCCAGCAGCCGCGGACAGGGGTACAATGAGCAGTTCTTC; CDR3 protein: CASSRGQGYNEQFF
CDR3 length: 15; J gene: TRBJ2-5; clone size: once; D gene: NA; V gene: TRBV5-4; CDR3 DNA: TGTGCCAGCAGCTTGGGCGGCAGCCTCCAAGAGACCCAGTACTTC; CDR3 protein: CASSLGGSLQETQYF
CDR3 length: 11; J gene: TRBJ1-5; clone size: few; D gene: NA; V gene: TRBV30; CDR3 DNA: TGTGCCTGGAGTGTAGGCGGGTTGGAGCATTTT; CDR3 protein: CAWSVGGLEHF
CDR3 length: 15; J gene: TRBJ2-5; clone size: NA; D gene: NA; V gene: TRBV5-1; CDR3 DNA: TGCGCCAGCAGCGGGGGCCAGGTAATGTTGGAGACCCAGTACTTC; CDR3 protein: CASSGGQVMLETQYF
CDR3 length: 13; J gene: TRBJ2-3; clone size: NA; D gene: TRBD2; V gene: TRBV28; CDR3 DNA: TGTGCCAGCAGTTCAGCGGGACGAGATACGCAGTATTTT; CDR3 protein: CASSSAGRDTQYF
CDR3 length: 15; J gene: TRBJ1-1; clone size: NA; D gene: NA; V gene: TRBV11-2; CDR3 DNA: TGTGCCAGCAGCTTAGATCCGGACATGAACACTGAAGCTTTCTTT; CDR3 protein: CASSLDPDMNTEAFF
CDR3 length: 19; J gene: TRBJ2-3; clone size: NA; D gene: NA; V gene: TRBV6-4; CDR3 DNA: TGTGCCAGCAGCCGAAGGGCTAAGGGCAGGGGATTTCGCACAGATACGCAGTATTTT; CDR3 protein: CASSRRAKGRGFRTDTQYF
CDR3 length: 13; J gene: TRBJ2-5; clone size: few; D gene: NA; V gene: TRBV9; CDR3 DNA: TGTGCCAGCAGCGAAACGGGGGATGAGACCCAGTACTTC; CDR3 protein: CASSETGDETQYF
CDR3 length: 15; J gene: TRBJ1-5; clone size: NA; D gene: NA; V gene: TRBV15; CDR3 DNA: TGTGCCACCAGCAGAGGAGAGGGGAACAATCAGCCCCAGCATTTT; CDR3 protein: CATSRGEGNNQPQHF
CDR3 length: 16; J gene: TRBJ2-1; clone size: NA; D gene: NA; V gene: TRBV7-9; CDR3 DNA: TGTGCCAGCAGCCCCCAGCTAGGGGGGGCCAGTAATGAGCAGTTCTTC; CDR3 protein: CASSPQLGGASNEQFF
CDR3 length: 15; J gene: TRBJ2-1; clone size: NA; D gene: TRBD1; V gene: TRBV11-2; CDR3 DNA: TGTGCCAGCAGCTTAGGACAGGGGCTCTACAATGAGCAGTTCTTC; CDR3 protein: CASSLGQGLYNEQFF
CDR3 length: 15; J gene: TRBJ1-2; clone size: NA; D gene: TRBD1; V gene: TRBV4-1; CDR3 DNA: TGCGCCAGCAGCCGCGGACAGGGGGCAGGGTATGGCTACACCTTC; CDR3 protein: CASSRGQGAGYGYTF
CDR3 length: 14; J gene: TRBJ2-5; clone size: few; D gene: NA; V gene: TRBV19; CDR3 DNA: TGTGCCAGTAGTACAAACGCCTTGGAAGAGACCCAGTACTTC; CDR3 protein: CASSTNALEETQYF